These T cell receptor beta chains were read from a single sample in a study of response to subunit inactivated influenza vaccine. TCRdb recomputed calls from the RT-PCR reads with MiXCR, one row per CDR3 protein. Among roughly 150,000 distinct CDR3 sequences listed, about a tenth were seen once. This specimen was non-naive T cells sorted from PBMCs, taken about 40 days after vaccination. The source is a man aged 45-60 years who received an inactivated influenza vaccine. Each CDR3 is given with its conserved first and last residue. D genes are given only for firm matches. Size values are once, few and many counts, or a class for expanded clones, and some rows have none.

>TRBJ2-7|many|.|TRBV11-2
TGTGCCAGCAGCTTAGGGCGGGCGTATCTCTACGAGCAGTACTTC
CASSLGRAYLYEQYF
>TRBJ2-1|.|.|TRBV25-1
TGTGCCAGCAGTGGCGTGGAGCAGTTCTTC
CASSGVEQFF
>TRBJ2-4|.|.|TRBV5-8
TGTGCCAGCAGCCCTGGGCAGGGCCGGAAAGGGGACATTCAGTACTTC
CASSPGQGRKGDIQYF
>TRBJ2-7|.|TRBD1|TRBV7-9
TGTGCCAGCAGCTCGGGACAGAGTAAATACGAGCAGTACTTC
CASSSGQSKYEQYF
>TRBJ1-2|.|TRBD1|TRBV5-1
TGCGCCAGCAGCTATACAGGGGATGGCTACACCTTC
CASSYTGDGYTF
>TRBJ1-2|few|.|TRBV15
TGTGCCACCAGCAGAGATGGACGCGGAGGGGATGGCTACACCTTC
CATSRDGRGGDGYTF
>TRBJ1-4|.|.|TRBV5-1
TGCGCCAGCAGCACAACAGGGCAGAGGGGAGAAAAACTGTTTTTT
CASSTTGQRGEKLFF
>TRBJ2-7|many|.|TRBV12-3/TRBV12-4
TGTGCCAGCAGTTCGGGAAACTACTACGAGCAGTACTTC
CASSSGNYYEQYF
>TRBJ2-5|.|.|TRBV18
TGTGCCAGCTCACCCCCGCTGGGAAACCAAGAGACCCAGTACTTC
CASSPPLGNQETQYF
>TRBJ2-7|many|.|TRBV7-2
TGTGCCAGGAGGGCCAGCTCCTACGAGCAGTACTTC
CARRASSYEQYF
>TRBJ2-2|few|.|TRBV7-6
TGTGCCAGCAGCTTATTACGAGTGGAGTTGTCGGGGACCGGGGAGCTGTTTTTT
CASSLLRVELSGTGELFF
>TRBJ2-3|many|.|TRBV4-2
TGTGCCAGCAGCCAGACAGATTTCGGTACGCAGTATTTT
CASSQTDFGTQYF
>TRBJ2-7|many|.|TRBV5-1
TGCGCCAGCAGCTTTTCCCGGCCCGGGTACGAGCAGTACTTC
CASSFSRPGYEQYF